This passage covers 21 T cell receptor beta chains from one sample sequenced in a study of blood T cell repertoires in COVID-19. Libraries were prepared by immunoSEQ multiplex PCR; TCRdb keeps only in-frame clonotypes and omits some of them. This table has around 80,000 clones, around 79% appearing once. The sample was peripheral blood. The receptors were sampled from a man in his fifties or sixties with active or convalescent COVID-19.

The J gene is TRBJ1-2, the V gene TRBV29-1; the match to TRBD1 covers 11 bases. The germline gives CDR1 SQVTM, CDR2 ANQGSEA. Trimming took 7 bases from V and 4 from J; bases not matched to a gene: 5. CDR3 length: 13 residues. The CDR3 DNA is TGCAGCGATAGGGGACAGGGGGTCTATGGCTACACCTTC. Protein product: CSDRGQGVYGYTF.

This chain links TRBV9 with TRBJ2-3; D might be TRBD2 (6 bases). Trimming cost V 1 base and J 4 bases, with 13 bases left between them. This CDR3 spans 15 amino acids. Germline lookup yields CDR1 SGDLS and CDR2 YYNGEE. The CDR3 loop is CASSVRWASADTQYF. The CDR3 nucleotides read TGTGCCAGCAGCGTACGATGGGCTAGCGCAGATACGCAGTATTTT. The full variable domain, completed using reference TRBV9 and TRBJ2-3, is DSGVTQTPKHLITATGQRVTLRCSPRSGDLSVYWYQQSLDQGLQFLIQYYNGEERAKGNILERFSAQQFPDLHSELNLSSLELGDSALYFCASSVRWASADTQYFGPGTRLTVL.

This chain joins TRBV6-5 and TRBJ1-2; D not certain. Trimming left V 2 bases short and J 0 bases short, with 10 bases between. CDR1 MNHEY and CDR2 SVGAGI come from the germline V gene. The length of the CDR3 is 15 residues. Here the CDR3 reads CASSYGGSANYGYTF. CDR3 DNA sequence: TGTGCCAGCAGTTACGGCGGCAGTGCTAACTATGGCTACACCTTC.

This CDR3 is CASSYSRGARQETQYF. CDR3 DNA sequence: TGTGCCAGCAGTTACTCACGGGGGGCCCGCCAAGAGACCCAGTACTTC. The chain uses TRBV6-5 and TRBJ2-5, with D possibly being TRBD2 (7 bases). Trimming pared 0 bases from V and 1 base from J, leaving 12 bases between. Germline-derived CDR1 and CDR2 are MNHEY and SVGAGI. The CDR3 extends over 16 amino acids.

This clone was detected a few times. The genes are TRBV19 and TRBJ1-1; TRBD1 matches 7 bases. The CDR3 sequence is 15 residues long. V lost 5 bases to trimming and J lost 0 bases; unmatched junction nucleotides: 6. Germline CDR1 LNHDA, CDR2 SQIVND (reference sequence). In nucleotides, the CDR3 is TGTGCCAGTAGTTCGGCCCAGGGGGTGAACACTGAAGCTTTCTTT. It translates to CASSSAQGVNTEAFF. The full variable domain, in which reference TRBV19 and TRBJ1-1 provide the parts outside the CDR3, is DGGITQSPKYLFRKEGQNVTLSCEQNLNHDAMYWYRQDPGQGLRLIYYSQIVNDFQKGDIAEGYSVSREKKESFPLTVTSAQKNPTAFYLCASSSAQGVNTEAFFGQGTRLTVV.

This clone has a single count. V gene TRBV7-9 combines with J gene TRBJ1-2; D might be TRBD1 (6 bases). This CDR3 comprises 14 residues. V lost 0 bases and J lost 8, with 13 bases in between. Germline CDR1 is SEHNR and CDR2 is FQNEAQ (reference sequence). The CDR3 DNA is TGTGCCAGCAGCTTAGCGTCCGGGGACAAAGGCTACACCTTC. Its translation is CASSLASGDKGYTF.

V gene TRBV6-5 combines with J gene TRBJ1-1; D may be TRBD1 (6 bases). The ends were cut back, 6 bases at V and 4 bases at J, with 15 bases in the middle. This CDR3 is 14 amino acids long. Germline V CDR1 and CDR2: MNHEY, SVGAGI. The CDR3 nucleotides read TGTGCCAGCAGAAAACAGGGTTTGGCCACTGAAGCTTTCTTT. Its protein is CASRKQGLATEAFF.

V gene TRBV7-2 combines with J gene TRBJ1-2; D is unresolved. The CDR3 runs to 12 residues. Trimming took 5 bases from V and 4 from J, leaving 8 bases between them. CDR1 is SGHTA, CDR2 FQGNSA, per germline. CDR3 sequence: CASSPLLYGYTF. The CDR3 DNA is TGTGCCAGCAGCCCTCTCCTCTATGGCTACACCTTC.

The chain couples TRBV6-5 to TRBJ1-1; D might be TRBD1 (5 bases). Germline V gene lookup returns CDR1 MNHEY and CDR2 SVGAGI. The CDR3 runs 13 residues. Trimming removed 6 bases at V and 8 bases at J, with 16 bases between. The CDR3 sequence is CASSLLRQFEAFF. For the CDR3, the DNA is TGTGCCAGCAGCTTACTTCGACAGTTCGAAGCTTTCTTT.

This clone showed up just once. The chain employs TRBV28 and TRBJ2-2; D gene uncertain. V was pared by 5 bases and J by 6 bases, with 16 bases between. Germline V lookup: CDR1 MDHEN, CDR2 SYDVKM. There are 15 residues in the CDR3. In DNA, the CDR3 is TGTGCCAGCAGTGATAATAAAATCCGGGCCGGGGAGCTGTTTTTT. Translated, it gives CASSDNKIRAGELFF.

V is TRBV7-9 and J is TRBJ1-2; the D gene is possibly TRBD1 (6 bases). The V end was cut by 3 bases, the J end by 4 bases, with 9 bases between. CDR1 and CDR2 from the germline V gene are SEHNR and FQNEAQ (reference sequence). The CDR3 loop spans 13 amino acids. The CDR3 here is CASSFGQLYGYTF. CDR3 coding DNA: TGTGCCAGCAGCTTCGGACAGCTCTATGGCTACACCTTC.

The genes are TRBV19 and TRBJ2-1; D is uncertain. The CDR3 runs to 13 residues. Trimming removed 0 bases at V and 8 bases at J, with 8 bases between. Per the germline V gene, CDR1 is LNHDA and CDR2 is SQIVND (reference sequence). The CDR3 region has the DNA TGTGCCAGTAGTATAGAGCTTACGGATGAGCAGTTCTTC. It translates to CASSIELTDEQFF.

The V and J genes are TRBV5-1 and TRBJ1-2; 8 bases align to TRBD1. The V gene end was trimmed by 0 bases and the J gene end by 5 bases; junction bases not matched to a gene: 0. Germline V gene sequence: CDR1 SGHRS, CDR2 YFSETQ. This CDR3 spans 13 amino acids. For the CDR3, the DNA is TGCGCCAGCAGCTTGGGGACAGGGTATGGCTACACCTTC. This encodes CASSLGTGYGYTF.

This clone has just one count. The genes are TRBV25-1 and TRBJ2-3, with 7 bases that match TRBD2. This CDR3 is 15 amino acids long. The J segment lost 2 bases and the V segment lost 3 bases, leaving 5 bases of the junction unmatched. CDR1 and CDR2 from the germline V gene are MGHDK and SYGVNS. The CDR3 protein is CASSDPRGDTDTQYF. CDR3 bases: TGTGCCAGCAGTGATCCACGGGGGGACACAGATACGCAGTATTTT. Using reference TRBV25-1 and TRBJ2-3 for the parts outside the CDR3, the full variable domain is EADIYQTPRYLVIGTGKKITLECSQTMGHDKMYWYQQDPGMELHLIHYSYGVNSTEKGDLSSESTVSRIRTEHFPLTLESARPSHTSQYLCASSDPRGDTDTQYFGPGTRLTVL.

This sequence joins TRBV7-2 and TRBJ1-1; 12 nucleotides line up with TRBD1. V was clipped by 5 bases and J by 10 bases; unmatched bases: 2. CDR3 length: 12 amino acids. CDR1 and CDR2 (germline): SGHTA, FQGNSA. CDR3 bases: TGTGCCAGCAGCCGGGACAGGGGGCGAGCTTTCTTT. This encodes CASSRDRGRAFF.

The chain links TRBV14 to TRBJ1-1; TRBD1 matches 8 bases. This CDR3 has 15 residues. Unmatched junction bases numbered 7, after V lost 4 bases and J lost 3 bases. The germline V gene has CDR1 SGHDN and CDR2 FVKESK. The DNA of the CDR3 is TGTGCCAGCAGCCCCTGGGGACAGGAGGACACTGAAGCTTTCTTT. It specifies CASSPWGQEDTEAFF. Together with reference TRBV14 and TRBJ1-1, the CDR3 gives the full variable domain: EAGVTQFPSHSVIEKGQTVTLRCDPISGHDNLYWYRRVMGKEIKFLLHFVKESKQDESGMPNNRFLAERTGGTYSTLKVQPAELEDSGVYFCASSPWGQEDTEAFFGQGTRLTVV.

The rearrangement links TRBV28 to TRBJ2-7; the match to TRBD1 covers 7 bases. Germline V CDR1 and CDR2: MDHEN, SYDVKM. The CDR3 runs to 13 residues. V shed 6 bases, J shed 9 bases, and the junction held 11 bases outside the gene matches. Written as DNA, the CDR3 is TGTGCCAGCAGGCGAACAGGGGAGCAGGTGCAGTACTTC. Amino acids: CASRRTGEQVQYF.

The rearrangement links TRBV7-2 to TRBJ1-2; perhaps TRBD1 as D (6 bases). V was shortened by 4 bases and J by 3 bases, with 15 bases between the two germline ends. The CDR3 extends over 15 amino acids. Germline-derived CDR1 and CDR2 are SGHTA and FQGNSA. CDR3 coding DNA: TGTGCCAGCAGCTACTACAGGGTAGAGGACTATGGCTACACCTTC. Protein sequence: CASSYYRVEDYGYTF.

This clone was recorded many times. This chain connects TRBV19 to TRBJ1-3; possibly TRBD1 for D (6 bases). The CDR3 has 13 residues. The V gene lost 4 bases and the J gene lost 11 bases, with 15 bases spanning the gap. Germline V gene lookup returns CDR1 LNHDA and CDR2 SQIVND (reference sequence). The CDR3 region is CASSRQDARAIYF. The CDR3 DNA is TGTGCCAGTAGTAGACAGGACGCTCGCGCCATATATTTT. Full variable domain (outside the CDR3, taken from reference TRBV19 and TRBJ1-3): DGGITQSPKYLFRKEGQNVTLSCEQNLNHDAMYWYRQDPGQGLRLIYYSQIVNDFQKGDIAEGYSVSREKKESFPLTVTSAQKNPTAFYLCASSRQDARAIYFGEGSWLTVV.

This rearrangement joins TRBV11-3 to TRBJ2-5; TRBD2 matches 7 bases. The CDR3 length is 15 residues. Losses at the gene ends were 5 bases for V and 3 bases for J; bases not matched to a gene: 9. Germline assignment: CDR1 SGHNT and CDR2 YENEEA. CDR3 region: CASSPNGLAEETQYF. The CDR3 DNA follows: TGTGCCAGCAGCCCGAATGGGCTAGCGGAAGAGACCCAGTACTTC.

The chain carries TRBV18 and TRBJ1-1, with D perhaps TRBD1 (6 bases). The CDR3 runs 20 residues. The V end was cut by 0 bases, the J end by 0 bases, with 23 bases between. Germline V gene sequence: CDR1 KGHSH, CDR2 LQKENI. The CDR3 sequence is CASSPPQDSKFGVLNTEAFF. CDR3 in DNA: TGTGCCAGCTCACCACCGCAGGACAGTAAGTTCGGCGTTTTGAACACTGAAGCTTTCTTT.